The next 2 T cell receptor beta chains were all read from a single sample in a study of blood T cell repertoires in COVID-19. Produced via immunoSEQ multiplex PCR; TCRdb's table is partial and in-frame only. The data show more than 200,000 clones, about 93% seen once. Sequencing was carried out using PBMCs or T cells enriched from blood (not recorded which). These receptors all come from a woman aged 18-30 years who had recovered from COVID-19.

This clone showed up just once. The chain combines TRBV9 with TRBJ2-3, with a weak D call TRBD1 (6 bases). Trimming took 0 bases from V and 4 from J, leaving 12 bases between them. This CDR3 contains 15 residues. Looked up from germline, CDR1 is SGDLS and CDR2 is YYNGEE. The CDR3 sequence: CASSVEDRNSDTQYF. The CDR3 DNA follows: TGTGCCAGCAGCGTAGAAGACAGGAACTCAGATACGCAGTATTTT.

Here the CDR3 DNA reads TGTGCCAGTAGTATTTGGTCAGGGGAGAACAATCAGCCCCAGCATTTT. This sequence encodes CASSIWSGENNQPQHF. The chain has TRBV19 and TRBJ1-5; D might be TRBD1 (6 bases). The germline V gene has CDR1 LNHDA and CDR2 SQIVND (reference sequence). This CDR3 has 16 amino acids. The ends were cut back, 3 bases at V and 3 bases at J, with 15 bases in the middle.